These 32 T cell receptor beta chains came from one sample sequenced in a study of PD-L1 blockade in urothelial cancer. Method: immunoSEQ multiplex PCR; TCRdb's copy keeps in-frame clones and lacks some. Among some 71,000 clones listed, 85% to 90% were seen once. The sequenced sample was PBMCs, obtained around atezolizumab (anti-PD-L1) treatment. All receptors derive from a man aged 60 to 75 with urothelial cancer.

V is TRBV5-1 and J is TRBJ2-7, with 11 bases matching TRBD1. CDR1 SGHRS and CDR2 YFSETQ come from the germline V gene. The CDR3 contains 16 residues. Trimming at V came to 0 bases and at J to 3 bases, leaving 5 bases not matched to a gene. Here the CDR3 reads CASSLGGQGALYEQYF. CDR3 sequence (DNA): TGCGCCAGCAGCTTGGGTGGACAGGGGGCCCTCTACGAGCAGTACTTC.

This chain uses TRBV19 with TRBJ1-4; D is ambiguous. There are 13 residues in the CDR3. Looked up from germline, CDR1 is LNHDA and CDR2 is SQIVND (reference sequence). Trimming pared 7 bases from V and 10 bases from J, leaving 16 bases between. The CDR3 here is CASTPGSTGKLFF. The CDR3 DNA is TGTGCCAGTACCCCCGGGAGTACGGGAAAACTGTTTTTT.

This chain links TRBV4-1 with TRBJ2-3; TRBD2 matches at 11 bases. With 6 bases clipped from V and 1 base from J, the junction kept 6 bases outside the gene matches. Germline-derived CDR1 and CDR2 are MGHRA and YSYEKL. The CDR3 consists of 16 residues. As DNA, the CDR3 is TGCGCCAGCAGGGCTAGCGGGGGGCTCGGCACAGATACGCAGTATTTT. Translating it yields CASRASGGLGTDTQYF.

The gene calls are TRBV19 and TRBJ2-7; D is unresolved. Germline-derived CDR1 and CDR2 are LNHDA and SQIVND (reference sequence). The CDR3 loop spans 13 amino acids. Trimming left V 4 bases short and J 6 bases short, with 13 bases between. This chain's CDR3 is CASSTRPGSEQYF. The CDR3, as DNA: TGTGCCAGTAGTACACGACCCGGGTCCGAGCAGTACTTC. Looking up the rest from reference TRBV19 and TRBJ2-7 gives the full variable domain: DGGITQSPKYLFRKEGQNVTLSCEQNLNHDAMYWYRQDPGQGLRLIYYSQIVNDFQKGDIAEGYSVSREKKESFPLTVTSAQKNPTAFYLCASSTRPGSEQYFGPGTRLTVT.

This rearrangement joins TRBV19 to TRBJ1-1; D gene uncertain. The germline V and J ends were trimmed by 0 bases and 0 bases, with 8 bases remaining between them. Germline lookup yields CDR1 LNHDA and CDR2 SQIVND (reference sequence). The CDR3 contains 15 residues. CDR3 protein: CASSIDASVNTEAFF. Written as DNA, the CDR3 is TGTGCCAGTAGTATAGATGCGAGCGTGAACACTGAAGCTTTCTTT.

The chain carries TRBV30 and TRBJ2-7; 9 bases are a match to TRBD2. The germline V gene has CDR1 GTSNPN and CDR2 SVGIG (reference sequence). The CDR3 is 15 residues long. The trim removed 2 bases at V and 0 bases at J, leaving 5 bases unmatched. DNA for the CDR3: TGTGCCTGGAGTCGCCTAGCGGGGAGCTCCTACGAGCAGTACTTC. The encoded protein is CAWSRLAGSSYEQYF.

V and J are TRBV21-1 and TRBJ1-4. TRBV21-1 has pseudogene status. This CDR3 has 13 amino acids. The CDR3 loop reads CASIQREGEKLFF. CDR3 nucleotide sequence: TGTGCCAGCATTCAGCGGGAGGGAGAAAAACTGTTTTTT.

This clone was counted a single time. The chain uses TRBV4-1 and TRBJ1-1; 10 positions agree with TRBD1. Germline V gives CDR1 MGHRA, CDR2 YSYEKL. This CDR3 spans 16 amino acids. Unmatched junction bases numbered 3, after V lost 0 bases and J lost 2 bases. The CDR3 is CASSQDRDRGNTEAFF. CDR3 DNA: TGCGCCAGCAGCCAAGATCGGGACAGGGGAAACACTGAAGCTTTCTTT.

The CDR3 loop is CATSREGELAKNIQYF. The CDR3 nucleotides are TGTGCCACCAGCAGAGAAGGGGAACTAGCCAAAAACATTCAGTACTTC. The chain is built from TRBV15 and TRBJ2-4; weak D call: TRBD1 (5 bases). The CDR3 contains 16 residues. The V gene's germline CDR1 is LNHNV and CDR2 YYDKDF (reference sequence). Trimming removed 0 bases from V and 0 bases from J, with 9 bases in between.

The chain's CDR3 is CASSLAIGGPDTQYF. The CDR3 nucleotides are TGCGCCAGCAGCTTGGCTATCGGAGGTCCAGATACGCAGTATTTT. The chain couples TRBV5-1 to TRBJ2-3, with D perhaps TRBD2 (5 bases). The ends were cut back, 0 bases at V and 4 bases at J, with 12 bases in the middle. The germline CDR1 and CDR2 sequences are SGHRS and YFSETQ. The CDR3 spans 15 residues.

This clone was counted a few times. This CDR3 reads CASSLSGLAGLQYF. In nucleotides, the CDR3 is TGTGCCAGCAGCTTAAGTGGACTAGCGGGGCTGCAGTACTTC. The genes are TRBV7-2 and TRBJ2-7, with 12 bases that match TRBD2. This CDR3 is 14 amino acids long. The V segment lost 2 bases and the J segment 9 bases; nucleotides outside the gene matches: 5. Germline assignment: CDR1 SGHTA and CDR2 FQGNSA.

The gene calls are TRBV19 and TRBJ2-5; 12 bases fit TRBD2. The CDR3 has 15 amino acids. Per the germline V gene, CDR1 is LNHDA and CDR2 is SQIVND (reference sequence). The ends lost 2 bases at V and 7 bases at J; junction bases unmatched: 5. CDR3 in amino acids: CASSIRLAGDRTQYF. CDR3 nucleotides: TGTGCCAGTAGTATACGACTAGCGGGAGATCGGACCCAGTACTTC.

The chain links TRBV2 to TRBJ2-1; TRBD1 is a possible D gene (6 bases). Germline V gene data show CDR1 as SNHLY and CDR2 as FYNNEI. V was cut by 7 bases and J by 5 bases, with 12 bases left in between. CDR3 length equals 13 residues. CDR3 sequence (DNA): TGTGCCAGCAACCGGCCAGGGGACAATGAGCAGTTCTTC. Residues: CASNRPGDNEQFF.

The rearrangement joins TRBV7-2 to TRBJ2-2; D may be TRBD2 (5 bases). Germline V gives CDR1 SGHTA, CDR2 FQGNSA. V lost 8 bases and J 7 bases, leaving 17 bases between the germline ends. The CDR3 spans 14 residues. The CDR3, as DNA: TGTGCCAGCGCCCCGGGAAGGGCTGGCGGGGAGCTGTTTTTT. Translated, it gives CASAPGRAGGELFF.

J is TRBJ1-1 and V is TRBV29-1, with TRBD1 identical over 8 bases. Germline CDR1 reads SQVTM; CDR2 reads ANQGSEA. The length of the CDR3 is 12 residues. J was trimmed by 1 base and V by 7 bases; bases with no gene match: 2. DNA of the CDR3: TGCAGCGCTGACAGGGGGAACACTGAAGCTTTCTTT. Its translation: CSADRGNTEAFF.

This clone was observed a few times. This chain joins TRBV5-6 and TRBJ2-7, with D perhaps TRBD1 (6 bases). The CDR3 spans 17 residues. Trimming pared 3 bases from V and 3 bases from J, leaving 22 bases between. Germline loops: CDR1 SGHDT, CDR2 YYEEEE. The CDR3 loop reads CASSSASGQSLLYEQYF. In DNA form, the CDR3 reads TGTGCCAGCAGCTCAGCCTCAGGACAGTCTCTACTCTACGAGCAGTACTTC.

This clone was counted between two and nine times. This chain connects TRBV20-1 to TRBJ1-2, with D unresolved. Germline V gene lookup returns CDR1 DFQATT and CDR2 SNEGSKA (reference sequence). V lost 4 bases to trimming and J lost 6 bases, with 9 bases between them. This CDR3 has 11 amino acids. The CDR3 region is CSATTINGYTF. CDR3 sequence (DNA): TGCAGTGCTACCACTATCAATGGCTACACCTTC.

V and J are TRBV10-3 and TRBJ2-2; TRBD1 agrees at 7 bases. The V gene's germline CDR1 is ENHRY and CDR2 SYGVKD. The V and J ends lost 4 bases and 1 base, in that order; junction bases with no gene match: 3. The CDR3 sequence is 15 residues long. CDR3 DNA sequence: TGTGCCATCAGTGGCCGGGACAGGAACACCGGGGAGCTGTTTTTT. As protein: CAISGRDRNTGELFF.

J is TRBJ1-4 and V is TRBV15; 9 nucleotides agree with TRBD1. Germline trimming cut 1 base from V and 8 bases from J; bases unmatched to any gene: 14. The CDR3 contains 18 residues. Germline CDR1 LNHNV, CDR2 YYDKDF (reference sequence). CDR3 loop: CATSRGTGWGQGGEKLFF. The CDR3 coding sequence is TGTGCCACCAGCAGAGGAACGGGGTGGGGACAGGGCGGAGAAAAACTGTTTTTT.

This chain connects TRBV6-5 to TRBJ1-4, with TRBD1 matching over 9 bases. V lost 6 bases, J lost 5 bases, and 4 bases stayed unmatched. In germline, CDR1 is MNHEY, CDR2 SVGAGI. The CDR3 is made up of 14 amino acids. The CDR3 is CASRGTGINEKLFF. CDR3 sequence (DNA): TGTGCCAGCAGAGGGACAGGGATAAATGAAAAACTGTTTTTT.

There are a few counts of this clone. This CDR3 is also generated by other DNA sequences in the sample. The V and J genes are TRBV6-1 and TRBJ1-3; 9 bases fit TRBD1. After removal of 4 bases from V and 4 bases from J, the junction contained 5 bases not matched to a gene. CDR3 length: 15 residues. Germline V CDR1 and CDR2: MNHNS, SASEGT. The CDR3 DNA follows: TGTGCCAGCAGTGGCACAGGGGGCGCCGGAAACACCATATATTTT. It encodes CASSGTGGAGNTIYF.

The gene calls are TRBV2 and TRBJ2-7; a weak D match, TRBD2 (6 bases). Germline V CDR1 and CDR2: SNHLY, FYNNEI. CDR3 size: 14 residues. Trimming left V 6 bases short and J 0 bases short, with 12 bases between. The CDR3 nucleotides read TGTGCCAGCAGGCAAGACGGGAGCTCCTACGAGCAGTACTTC. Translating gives CASRQDGSSYEQYF.

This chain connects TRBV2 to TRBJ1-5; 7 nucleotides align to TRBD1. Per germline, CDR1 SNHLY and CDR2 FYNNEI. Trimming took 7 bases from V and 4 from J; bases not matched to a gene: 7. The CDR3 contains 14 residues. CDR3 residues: CASKKGTDNQPQHF. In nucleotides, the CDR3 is TGTGCCAGCAAGAAAGGGACAGATAATCAGCCCCAGCATTTT.

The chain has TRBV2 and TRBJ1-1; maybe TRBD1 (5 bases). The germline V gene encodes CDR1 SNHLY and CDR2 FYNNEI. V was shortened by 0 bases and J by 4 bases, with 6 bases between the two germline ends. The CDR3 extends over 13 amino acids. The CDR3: CASSEAGATEAFF. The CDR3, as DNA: TGTGCCAGCAGTGAAGCTGGGGCCACTGAAGCTTTCTTT. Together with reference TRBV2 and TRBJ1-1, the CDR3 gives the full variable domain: EPEVTQTPSHQVTQMGQEVILRCVPISNHLYFYWYRQILGQKVEFLVSFYNNEISEKSEIFDDQFSVERPDGSNFTLKIRSTKLEDSAMYFCASSEAGATEAFFGQGTRLTVV.

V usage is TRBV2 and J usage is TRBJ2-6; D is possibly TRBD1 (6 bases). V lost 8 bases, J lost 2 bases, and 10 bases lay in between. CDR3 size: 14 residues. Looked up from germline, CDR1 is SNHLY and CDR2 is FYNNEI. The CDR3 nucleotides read TGTGCCAGCCTCAGGGACACTGGGGCCAACGTCCTGACTTTC. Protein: CASLRDTGANVLTF.

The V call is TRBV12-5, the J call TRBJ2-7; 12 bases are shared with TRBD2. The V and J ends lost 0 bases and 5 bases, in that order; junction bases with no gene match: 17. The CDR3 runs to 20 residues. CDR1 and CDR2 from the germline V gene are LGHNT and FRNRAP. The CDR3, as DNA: TGTGCTAGTGGTTTGGTACCAGGAGGACTAGCGGGAACATCCAGGCACGAGCAGTACTTC. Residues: CASGLVPGGLAGTSRHEQYF.

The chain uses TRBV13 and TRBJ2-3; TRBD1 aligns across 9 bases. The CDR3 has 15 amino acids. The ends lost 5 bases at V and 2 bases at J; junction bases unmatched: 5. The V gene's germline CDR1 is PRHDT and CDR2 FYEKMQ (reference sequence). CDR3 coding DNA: TGTGCCAGCAGCAAACGGACAGGGGTCACAGATACGCAGTATTTT. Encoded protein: CASSKRTGVTDTQYF.

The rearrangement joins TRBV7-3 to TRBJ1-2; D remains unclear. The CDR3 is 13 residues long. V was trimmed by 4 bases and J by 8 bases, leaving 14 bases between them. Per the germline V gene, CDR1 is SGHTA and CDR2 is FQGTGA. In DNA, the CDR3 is TGTGCCAGCAGCTCCAACCCTAGAGTAGGCTACACCTTC. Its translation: CASSSNPRVGYTF.

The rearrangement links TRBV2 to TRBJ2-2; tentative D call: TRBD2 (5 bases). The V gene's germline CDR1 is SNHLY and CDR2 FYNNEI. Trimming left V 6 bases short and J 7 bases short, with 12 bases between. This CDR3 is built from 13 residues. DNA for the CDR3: TGTGCCAGCAGCGGACTGGGCGGCGGGGAGCTGTTTTTT. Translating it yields CASSGLGGGELFF.

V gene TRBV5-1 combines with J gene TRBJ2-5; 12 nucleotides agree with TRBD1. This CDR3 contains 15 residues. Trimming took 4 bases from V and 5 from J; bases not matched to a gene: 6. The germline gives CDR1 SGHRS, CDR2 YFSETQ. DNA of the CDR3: TGCGCCAGCAGCGACGGGACAGGGGGCCGGGAGACCCAGTACTTC. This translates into CASSDGTGGRETQYF.

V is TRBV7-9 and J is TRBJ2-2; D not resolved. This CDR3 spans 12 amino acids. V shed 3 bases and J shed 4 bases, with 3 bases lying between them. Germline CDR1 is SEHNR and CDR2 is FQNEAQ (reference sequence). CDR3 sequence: CASSFSTGELFF. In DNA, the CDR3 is TGTGCCAGCAGCTTCTCCACCGGGGAGCTGTTTTTT. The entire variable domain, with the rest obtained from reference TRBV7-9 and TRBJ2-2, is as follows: DTGVSQNPRHKITKRGQNVTFRCDPISEHNRLYWYRQTLGQGPEFLTYFQNEAQLEKSRLLSDRFSAERPKGSFSTLEIQRTEQGDSAMYLCASSFSTGELFFGEGSRLTVL.

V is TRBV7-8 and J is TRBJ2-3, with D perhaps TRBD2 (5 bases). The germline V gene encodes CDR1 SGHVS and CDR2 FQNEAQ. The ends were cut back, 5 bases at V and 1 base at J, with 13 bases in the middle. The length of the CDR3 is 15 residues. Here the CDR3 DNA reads TGTGCCAGCAGCACCGACGAGCGGCGCACAGATACGCAGTATTTT. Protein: CASSTDERRTDTQYF.